This T cell receptor (beta chain) was found in a study of blood T cells in healthy people across ages (dated by TCRdb to the mid-2010s). Turning to the overall study: In model experiments, template switching captured roughly one uniquely barcoded TCR beta cDNA molecule for every two T cells. To track age-related changes in TCR beta repertoire diversity, the study relied on deep sequencing normalized with unique cDNA molecular identifiers. To avoid experimental bias, donors of different ages were randomly spread across the sequencing lanes. Four age groups were formed from the donors: young (average approximately 15 years), middle-aged (approximately 40), aged (around 62) and long-lived (about 80). The study analyzed two additional independent replicas of 1 million unique cDNA reads from the same blood draw for two donors, one aged 18 to 30 and one aged 80 or older.

Findings and caveats that apply to the study as a whole: Estimates of total diversity based on one million sequenced T cells were regarded as lower bounds and as underestimates. Compared with the aged group, the long-lived group had more naive CD4+ T cells, fewer expanded clones and increased TCR diversity, suggesting age selection. Because profiling used bulk unsorted PBMCs, naive and antigen-experienced compartments could not be compared conclusively. As age increased, observed TCR beta diversity per million T cells dropped in a roughly linear way, and a significant reduction was already evident by age about 40. A strong correlation was found between observed TCR beta diversity and the percentage of naive T cells measured by flow cytometry. Because donor CMV infection status was unknown, age-related changes in expanded clonotypes were potentially confounded.

This clonotype came up a few times. Its cognate antigen has yet to be identified. A read error may explain this, as a much larger clone is one base away. Systemically healthy Caucasian individuals from Russia, some 36 in total and aged roughly 6 to 100 years, were included as donors. About 10 milliliters of peripheral blood were collected from each donor into EDTA-treated Vacutainer tubes. Ficoll-Paque density-gradient centrifugation was used to isolate PBMCs, with at least 6.5 million per sample. Trizol reagent was used to extract total RNA from the PBMCs, yielding at least 5 micrograms per sample. Naive CD45RAhigh/CD27high T cell percentages were measured by flow cytometry on a PBMC aliquot from every donor. The CDR3, from cysteine to phenylalanine, totals 17 residues. Only CDR3 DNA remains: 51 bases, in frame from the first base. V lost 7 bases and J lost 5 bases, and the count of bases not matched to a germline gene is 17.

The library was obtained by 5' RACE. Instrument used: Illumina HiSeq 2500. The second PCR ran for about 6 to 11 cycles and used a J-beta primer mix along with a sample-barcoded 5' primer. Each TCR beta cDNA molecule received a unique molecular identifier from a template-switch 5' adaptor carrying 12 random nucleotides. Each sample yielded at least 2.5 million CDR3-containing paired-end reads. All of the RNA was converted into first-strand cDNA using the Mint cDNA synthesis kit, with a TRBC-specific oligonucleotide serving as the primer. Following uracil-DNA glycosylase treatment, a first 18-cycle PCR with universal primers M1SS and BC2_uni_R was performed on all cDNA. Concerning the study's data processing: For normalization, 1 million high-quality reads were randomly selected from each sample, with every read carrying a distinct molecular identifier. Instead of being binned into consensus sequences, reads that shared molecular identifiers were thrown out. MiTCR, set to a Q25 quality threshold and the strictest error-elimination algorithm, was used for CDR3 identification, clonotype clustering and error correction. A nonparametric unseen species model with Euler transformation was used to estimate lower-bound total TCR beta diversity. TCRdb took the public reads, trimmed them with fastp at Q25, ran MiXCR for clone calling and kept in-frame beta chains. Rows with one shared CDR3 protein collapse into an entry with the most common genes and DNA. TCRdb's processing, not the study's, gives the V and J calls here. The sample profile shows more than 800,000 distinct CDR3 sequences; under 35% of them were found once. Of the sample, 15% to 20% falls within the top ten clones.

The chain joins TRBV12-3 or TRBV12-4 to TRBJ2-3, with TRBD2 matching 8 junction bases. This receptor was obtained from an elderly woman in good health. Input material: blood. Here is the DNA: TGTGCCAGCACCCGAGGGAGTAGCGGGGTGCTAGGAGATACGCAGTATTTT. This is translated as CASTRGSSGVLGDTQYF.